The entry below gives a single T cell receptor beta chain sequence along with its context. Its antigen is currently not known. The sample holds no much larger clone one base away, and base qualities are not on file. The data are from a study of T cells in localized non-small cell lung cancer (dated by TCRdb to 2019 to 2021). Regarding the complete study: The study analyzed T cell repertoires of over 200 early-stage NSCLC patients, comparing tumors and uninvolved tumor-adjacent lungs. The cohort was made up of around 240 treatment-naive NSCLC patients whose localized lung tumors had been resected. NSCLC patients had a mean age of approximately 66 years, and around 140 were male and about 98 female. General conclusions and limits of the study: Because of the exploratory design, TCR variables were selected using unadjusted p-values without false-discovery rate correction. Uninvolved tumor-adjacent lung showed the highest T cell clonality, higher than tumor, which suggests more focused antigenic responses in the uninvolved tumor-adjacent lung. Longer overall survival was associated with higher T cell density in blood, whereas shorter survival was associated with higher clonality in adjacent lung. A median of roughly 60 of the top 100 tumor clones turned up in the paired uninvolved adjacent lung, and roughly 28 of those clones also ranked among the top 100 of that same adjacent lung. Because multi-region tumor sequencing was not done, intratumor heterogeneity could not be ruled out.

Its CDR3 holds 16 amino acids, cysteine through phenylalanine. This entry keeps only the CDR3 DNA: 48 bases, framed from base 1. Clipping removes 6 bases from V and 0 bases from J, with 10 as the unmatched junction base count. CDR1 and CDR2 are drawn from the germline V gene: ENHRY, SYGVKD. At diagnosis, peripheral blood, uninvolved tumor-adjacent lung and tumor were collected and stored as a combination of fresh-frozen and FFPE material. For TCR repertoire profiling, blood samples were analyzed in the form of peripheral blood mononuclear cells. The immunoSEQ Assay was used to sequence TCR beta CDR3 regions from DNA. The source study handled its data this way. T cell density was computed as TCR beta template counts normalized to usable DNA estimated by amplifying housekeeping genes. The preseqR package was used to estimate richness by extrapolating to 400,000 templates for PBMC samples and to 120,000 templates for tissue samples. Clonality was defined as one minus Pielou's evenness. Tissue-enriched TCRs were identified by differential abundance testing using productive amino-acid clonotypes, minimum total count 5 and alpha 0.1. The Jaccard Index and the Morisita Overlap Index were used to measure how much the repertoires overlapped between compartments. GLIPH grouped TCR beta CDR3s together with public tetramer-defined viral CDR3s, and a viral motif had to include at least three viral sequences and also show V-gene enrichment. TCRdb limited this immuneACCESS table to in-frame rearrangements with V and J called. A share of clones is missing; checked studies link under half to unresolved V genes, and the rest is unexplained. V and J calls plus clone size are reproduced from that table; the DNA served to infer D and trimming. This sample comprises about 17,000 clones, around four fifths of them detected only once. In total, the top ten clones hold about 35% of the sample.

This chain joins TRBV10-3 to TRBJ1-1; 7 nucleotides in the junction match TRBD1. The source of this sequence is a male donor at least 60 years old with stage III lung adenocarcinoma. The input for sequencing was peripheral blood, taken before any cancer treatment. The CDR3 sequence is CAIRTTGAQMNTEAFF. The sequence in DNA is TGTGCCATCAGGACAACAGGGGCTCAAATGAACACTGAAGCTTTCTTT.